This T cell receptor beta chain was sequenced during a study of cytomegalovirus exposure and HLA in healthy donors. On this clone itself: Its antigen is undetermined. Other DNA sequences in this sample translate to the same CDR3.

Study-wide points: The authors listed 150 to 200 TCR beta chains as cytomegalovirus-associated.

Researchers ran the PCR with 60 Vbeta and 13 Jbeta primers. The table came from immunoSEQ multiplex PCR; TCRdb's copy has only in-frame clones and leaves some out. The sample has 120,000 to 150,000 clones, approximately 79% seen once. This CDR3 spans 13 amino acids. The V gene lost 4 bases and the J gene lost 7 bases, with 10 bases spanning the gap. Germline lookup yields CDR1 SNHLY and CDR2 FYNNEI. The specimen sequenced was PBMCs. The chain is built from TRBV2 and TRBJ1-4; weak D call: TRBD1 (5 bases). The TCR was taken from a woman aged 40 to 50 in good health and CMV-seropositive. CDR3 in DNA: TGTGCCAGCAGTGGCCAGGGTGGTGAAAAACTGTTTTTT. Protein sequence: CASSGQGGEKLFF.